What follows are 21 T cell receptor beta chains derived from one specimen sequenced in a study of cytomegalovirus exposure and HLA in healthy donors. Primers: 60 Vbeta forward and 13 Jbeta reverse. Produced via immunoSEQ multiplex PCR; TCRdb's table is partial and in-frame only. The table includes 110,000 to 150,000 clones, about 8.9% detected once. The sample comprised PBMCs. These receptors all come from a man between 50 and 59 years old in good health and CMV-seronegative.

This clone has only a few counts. The CDR3 region is CAWSVTGISGNTIYF. The CDR3 DNA follows: TGTGCCTGGAGTGTTACGGGGATCTCTGGAAACACCATATATTTT. The chain couples TRBV30 to TRBJ1-3; no clear D gene. Germline CDR1 is GTSNPN and CDR2 is SVGIG (reference sequence). Trimming removed 0 bases from V and 0 bases from J, with 9 bases in between. This CDR3 has 15 amino acids. Variable domain in full (rest from reference TRBV30 and TRBJ1-3): SQTIHQWPATLVQPVGSPLSLECTVEGTSNPNLYWYRQAAGRGLQLLFYSVGIGQISSEVPQNLSASRPQDRQFILSSKKLLLSDSGFYLCAWSVTGISGNTIYFGEGSWLTVV.

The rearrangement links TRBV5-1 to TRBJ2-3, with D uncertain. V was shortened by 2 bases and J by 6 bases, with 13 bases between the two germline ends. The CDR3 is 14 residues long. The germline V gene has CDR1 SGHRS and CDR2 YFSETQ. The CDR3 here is CASSFDRGQDTQYF. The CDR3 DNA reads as TGCGCCAGCAGCTTTGACCGAGGCCAGGATACGCAGTATTTT.

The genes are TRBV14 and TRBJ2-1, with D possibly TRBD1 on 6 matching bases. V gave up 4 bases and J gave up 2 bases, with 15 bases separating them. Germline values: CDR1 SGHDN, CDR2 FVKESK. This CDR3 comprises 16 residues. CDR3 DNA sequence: TGTGCCAGCAGCCCAGATGGTAAGGGGGCCTACAATGAGCAGTTCTTC. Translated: CASSPDGKGAYNEQFF.

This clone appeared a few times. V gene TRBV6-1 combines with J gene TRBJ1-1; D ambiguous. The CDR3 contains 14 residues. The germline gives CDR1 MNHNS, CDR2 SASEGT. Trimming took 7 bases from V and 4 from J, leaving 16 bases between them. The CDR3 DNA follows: TGTGCCAGCATGACTAGAGTGACTGGCACTGAAGCTTTCTTT. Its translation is CASMTRVTGTEAFF.

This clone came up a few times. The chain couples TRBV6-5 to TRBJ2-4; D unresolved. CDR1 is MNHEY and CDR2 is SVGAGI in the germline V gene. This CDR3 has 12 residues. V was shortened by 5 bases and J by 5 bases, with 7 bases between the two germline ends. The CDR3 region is CASSPTENIQYF. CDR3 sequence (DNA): TGTGCCAGCAGTCCCACAGAAAACATTCAGTACTTC.

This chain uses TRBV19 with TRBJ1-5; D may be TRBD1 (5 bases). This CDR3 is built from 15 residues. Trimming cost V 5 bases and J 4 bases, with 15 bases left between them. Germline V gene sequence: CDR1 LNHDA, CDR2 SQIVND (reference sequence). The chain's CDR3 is CASSGAQGVNQPQHF. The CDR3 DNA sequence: TGTGCCAGTAGTGGGGCGCAGGGCGTAAATCAGCCCCAGCATTTT. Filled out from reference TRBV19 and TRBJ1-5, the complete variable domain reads DGGITQSPKYLFRKEGQNVTLSCEQNLNHDAMYWYRQDPGQGLRLIYYSQIVNDFQKGDIAEGYSVSREKKESFPLTVTSAQKNPTAFYLCASSGAQGVNQPQHFGDGTRLSIL.

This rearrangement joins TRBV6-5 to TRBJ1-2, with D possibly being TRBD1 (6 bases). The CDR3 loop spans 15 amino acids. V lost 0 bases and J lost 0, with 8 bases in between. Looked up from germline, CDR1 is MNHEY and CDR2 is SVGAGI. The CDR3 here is CASSYSEGANYGYTF. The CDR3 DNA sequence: TGTGCCAGCAGTTACTCCGAGGGGGCTAACTATGGCTACACCTTC.

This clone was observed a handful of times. The CDR3 here is CASSLGQGVGELFF. In nucleotides, the CDR3 is TGTGCCAGCAGCTTGGGACAGGGGGTCGGGGAGCTGTTTTTT. V and J are TRBV7-3 and TRBJ2-2, with 11 bases matching TRBD1. The germline CDR1 and CDR2 sequences are SGHTA and FQGTGA. The CDR3 has 14 amino acids. The junction had 1 base not matched to a gene; V was cut back by 3 bases and J by 7 bases.

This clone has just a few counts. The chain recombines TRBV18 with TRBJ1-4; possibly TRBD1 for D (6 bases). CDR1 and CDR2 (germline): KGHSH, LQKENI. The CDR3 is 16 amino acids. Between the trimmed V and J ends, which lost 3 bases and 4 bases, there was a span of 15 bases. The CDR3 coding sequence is TGTGCCAGCTCACCGACCTCTCGGGACAATAATGAAAAACTGTTTTTT. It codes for CASSPTSRDNNEKLFF.

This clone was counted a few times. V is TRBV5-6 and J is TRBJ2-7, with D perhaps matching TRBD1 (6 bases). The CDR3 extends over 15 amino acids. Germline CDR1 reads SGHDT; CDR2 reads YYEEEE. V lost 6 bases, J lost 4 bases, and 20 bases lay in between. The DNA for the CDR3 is TGTGCCAGCAACACGATGGGGGCCAGGGGTTACGAGCAGTACTTC. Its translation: CASNTMGARGYEQYF.

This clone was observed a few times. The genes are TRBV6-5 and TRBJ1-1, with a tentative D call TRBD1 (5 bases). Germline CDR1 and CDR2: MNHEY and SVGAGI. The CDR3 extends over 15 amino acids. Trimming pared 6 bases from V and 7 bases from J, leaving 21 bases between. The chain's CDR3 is CASSPMTVLGGEAFF. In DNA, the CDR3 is TGTGCCAGCAGCCCTATGACAGTGTTGGGTGGTGAAGCTTTCTTT.

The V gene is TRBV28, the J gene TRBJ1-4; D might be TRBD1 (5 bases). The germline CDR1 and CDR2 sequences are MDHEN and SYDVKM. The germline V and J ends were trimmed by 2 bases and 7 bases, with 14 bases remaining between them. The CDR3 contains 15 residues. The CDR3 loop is CASSLKGQRGEKLFF. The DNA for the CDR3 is TGTGCCAGCAGTTTAAAGGGGCAGAGAGGTGAAAAACTGTTTTTT.

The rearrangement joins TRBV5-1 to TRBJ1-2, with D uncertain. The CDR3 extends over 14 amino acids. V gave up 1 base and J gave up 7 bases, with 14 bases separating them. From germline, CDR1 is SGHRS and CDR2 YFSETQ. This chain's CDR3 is CASSLNEGSSGYTF. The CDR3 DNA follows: TGCGCCAGCAGCTTGAACGAGGGTAGTTCTGGCTACACCTTC.

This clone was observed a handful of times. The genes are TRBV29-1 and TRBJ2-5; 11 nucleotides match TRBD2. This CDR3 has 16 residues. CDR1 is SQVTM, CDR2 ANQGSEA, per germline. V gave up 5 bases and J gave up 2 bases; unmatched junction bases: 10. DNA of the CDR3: TGCAGCGTTTCCACTCCCTTAGCGGGGGGGCAAGAGACCCAGTACTTC. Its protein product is CSVSTPLAGGQETQYF.

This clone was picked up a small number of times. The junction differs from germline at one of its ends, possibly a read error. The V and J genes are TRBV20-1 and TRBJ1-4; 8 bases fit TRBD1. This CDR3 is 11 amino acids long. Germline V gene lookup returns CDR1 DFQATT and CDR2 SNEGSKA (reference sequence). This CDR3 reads CSARDAGTGNF. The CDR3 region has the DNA TGCAGTGCTAGAGATGCCGGGACAGGAAATTTT.

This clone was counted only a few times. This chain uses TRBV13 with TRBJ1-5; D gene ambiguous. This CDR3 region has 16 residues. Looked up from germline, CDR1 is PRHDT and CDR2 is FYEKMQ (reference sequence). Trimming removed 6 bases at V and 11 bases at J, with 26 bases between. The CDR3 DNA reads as TGTGCCAGCAGAACCCATCAGCGCGGGTCTAAGTCAGCCCAGCATTTT. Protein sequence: CASRTHQRGSKSAQHF.

The CDR3 DNA reads TGTGCCAGCGGAGCGGGTGGAACTTCCTACGAGCAGTACTTC. Encoded protein: CASGAGGTSYEQYF. This chain connects TRBV25-1 to TRBJ2-7, with a tentative D call TRBD2 (6 bases). The CDR3 runs 14 residues. V shed 8 bases and J shed 1 base, with 15 bases lying between them. Germline loops: CDR1 MGHDK, CDR2 SYGVNS.

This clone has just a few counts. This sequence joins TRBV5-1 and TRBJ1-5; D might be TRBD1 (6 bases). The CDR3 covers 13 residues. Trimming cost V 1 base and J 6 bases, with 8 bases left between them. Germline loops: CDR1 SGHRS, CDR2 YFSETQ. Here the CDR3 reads CASSLQGPQPQHF. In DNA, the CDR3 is TGCGCCAGCAGCTTGCAGGGGCCTCAGCCCCAGCATTTT.

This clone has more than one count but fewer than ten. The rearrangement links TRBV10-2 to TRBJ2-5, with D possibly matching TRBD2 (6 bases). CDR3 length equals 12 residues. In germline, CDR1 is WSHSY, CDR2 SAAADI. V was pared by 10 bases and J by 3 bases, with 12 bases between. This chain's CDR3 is CATSRREETQYF. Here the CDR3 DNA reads TGCGCCACCTCGAGGAGGGAAGAGACCCAGTACTTC.

The CDR3 reads CASSIIFSAGANYGYTF. In DNA, the CDR3 is TGTGCCAGTAGTATTATATTCAGCGCGGGAGCTAACTATGGCTACACCTTC. This chain links TRBV19 with TRBJ1-2; D gene uncertain. Per germline, CDR1 LNHDA and CDR2 SQIVND (reference sequence). The CDR3 has 17 residues. V gave up 3 bases and J gave up 0 bases, with 17 bases separating them.

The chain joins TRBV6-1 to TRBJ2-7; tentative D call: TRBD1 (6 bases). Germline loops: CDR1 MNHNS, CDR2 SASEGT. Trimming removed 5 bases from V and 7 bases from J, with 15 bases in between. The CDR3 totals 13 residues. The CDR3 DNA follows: TGTGCCAGCAGTCAGGGGCCCCAAAGGGAGCAGTACTTC. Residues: CASSQGPQREQYF.